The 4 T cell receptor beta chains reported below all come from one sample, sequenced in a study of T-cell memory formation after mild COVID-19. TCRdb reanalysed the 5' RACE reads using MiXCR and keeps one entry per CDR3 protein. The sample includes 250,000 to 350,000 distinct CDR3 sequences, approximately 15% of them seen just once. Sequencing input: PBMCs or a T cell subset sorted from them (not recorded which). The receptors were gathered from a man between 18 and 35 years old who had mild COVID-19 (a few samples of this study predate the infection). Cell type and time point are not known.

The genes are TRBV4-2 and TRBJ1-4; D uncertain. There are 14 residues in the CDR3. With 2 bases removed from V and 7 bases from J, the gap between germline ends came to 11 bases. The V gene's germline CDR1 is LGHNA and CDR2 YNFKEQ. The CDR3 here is CASSQSPQVEKLFF. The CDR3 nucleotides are TGTGCCAGCAGCCAATCGCCTCAGGTTGAAAAACTGTTTTTT.

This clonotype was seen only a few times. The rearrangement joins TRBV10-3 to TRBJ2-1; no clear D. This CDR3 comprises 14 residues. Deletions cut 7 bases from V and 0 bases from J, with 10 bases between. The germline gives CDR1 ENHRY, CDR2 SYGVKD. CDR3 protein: CAIMEHLSYNEQFF. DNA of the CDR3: TGTGCCATCATGGAACACCTCTCCTACAATGAGCAGTTCTTC.

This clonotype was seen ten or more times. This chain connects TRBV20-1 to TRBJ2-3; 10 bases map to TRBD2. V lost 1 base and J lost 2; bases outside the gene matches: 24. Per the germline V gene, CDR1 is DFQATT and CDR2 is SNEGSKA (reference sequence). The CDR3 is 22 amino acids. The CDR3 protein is CSARVSISSLSTSGYHTDTQYF. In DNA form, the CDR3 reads TGCAGTGCTAGAGTATCGATCTCCTCTCTCTCGACTAGCGGGTATCACACAGATACGCAGTATTTT.

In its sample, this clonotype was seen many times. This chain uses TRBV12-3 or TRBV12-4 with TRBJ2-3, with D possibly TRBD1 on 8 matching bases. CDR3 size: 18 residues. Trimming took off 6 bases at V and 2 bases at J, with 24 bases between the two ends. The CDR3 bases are TGTGCCAGCAGCCGGGGGGACAGGTCCCCTTACTTCACAGATACGCAGTATTTT. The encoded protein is CASSRGDRSPYFTDTQYF.